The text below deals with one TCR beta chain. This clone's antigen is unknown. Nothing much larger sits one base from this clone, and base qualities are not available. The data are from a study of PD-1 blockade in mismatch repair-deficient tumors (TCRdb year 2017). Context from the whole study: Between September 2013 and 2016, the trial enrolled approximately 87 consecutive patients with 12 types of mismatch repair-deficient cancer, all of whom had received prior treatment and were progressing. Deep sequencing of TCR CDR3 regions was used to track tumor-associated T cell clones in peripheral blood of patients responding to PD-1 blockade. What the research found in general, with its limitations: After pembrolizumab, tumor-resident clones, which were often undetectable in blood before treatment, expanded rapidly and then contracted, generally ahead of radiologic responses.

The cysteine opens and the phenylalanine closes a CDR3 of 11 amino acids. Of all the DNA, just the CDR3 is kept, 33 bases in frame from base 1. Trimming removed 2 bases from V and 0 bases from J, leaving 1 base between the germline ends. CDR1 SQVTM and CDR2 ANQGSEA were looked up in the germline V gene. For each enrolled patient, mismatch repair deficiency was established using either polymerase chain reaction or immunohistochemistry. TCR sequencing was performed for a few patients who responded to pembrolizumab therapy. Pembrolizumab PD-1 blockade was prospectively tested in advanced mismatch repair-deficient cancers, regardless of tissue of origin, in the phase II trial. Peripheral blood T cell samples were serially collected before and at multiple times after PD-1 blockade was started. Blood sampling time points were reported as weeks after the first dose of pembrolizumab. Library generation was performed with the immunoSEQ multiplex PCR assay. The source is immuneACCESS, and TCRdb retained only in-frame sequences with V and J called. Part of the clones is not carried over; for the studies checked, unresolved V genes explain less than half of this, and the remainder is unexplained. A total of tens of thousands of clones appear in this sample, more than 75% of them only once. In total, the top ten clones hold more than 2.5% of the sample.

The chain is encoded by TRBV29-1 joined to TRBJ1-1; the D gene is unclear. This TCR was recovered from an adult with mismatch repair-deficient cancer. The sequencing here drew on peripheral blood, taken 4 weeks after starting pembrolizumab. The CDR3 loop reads CSVEMNTEAFF. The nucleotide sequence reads TGCAGCGTTGAAATGAACACTGAAGCTTTCTTT. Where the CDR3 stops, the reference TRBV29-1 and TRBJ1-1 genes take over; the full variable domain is SAVISQKPSRDICQRGTSLTIQCQVDSQVTMMFWYRQQPGQSLTLIATANQGSEATYESGFVIDKFPISRPNLTFSTLTVSNMSPEDSSIYLCSVEMNTEAFFGQGTRLTVV.